This TCR beta chain was identified during a study of blood T cell repertoires in COVID-19. Study-wide background: Italy, Spain and the United States were the sources of the convalescent and acute COVID-19 samples. T cells, B-cell-depleted T cells, or PBMCs supplied cDNA or gDNA.

Original data processing: Reference gene primer amplification yielded estimated nucleated cell counts. Profiled with immunoSEQ multiplex PCR; TCRdb holds only in-frame clones, not every one. Clone size and V and J calls were adopted from that table, with D and trimming inferred from the DNA. The table records around 200,000 clones, 83% of them present only once. Germline CDR1 LGHDT, CDR2 YNNKEL (reference sequence). J gave up 1 base and V 2 bases, and 11 bases lay outside the gene matches. The CDR3 runs 18 residues. The TCR originated in a woman aged 40 to 50 with active or convalescent COVID-19. The material sequenced was peripheral blood. The chain uses TRBV3-1 (or the pseudogene TRBV3-2) and TRBJ1-5, with TRBD1 identical over 7 bases. The CDR3 DNA sequence: TGTGCCAGCAGCCAAAGATCGCCAGGGGGGCGAAGCAATCAGCCCCAGCATTTT. Its translation: CASSQRSPGGRSNQPQHF.